What follows are 17 T cell receptor beta chains derived from one specimen sequenced in a study of CD8 T cells in ankylosing spondylitis. From the 5' RACE reads, TCRdb called clonotypes with MiXCR, one entry per CDR3 protein. Counted here are about 240,000 distinct CDR3 sequences, roughly a tenth occurring once; the ten biggest clones make up 2.5% to 3%. Sequencing was carried out using blood, either unsorted or a sorted T cell fraction (not recorded which). Receptors originate from a male donor with ankylosing spondylitis or in good health (not recorded which).

CDR3 in DNA: TGCAGTGCTAGGGAGGGGTGGAACGAGCAGTACTTC. It is translated as CSAREGWNEQYF. The chain links TRBV20-1 to TRBJ2-7; tentative D call: TRBD2 (6 bases). Germline V gives CDR1 DFQATT, CDR2 SNEGSKA (reference sequence). Trimming cost V 3 bases and J 5 bases, with 11 bases left between them. The CDR3 has 12 residues.

This clonotype was seen many times. V and J are TRBV24-1 and TRBJ1-5; possible D gene TRBD1, 5 bases. V lost 4 bases to trimming and J lost 4 bases, with 10 bases between them. The V gene's germline CDR1 is KGHDR and CDR2 SFDVKD. CDR3 length: 14 amino acids. The CDR3 reads CATSDQGLNQPQHF. As DNA, the CDR3 is TGTGCCACCAGTGACCAGGGCTTGAATCAGCCCCAGCATTTT.

The J gene is TRBJ1-5, the V gene TRBV23-1; 9 nucleotides agree with TRBD1. TRBV23-1 is an open reading frame whose function is uncertain. V was pared by 6 bases and J by 7 bases, with 16 bases of the junction left unmatched. This CDR3 spans 17 amino acids. The CDR3 reads CASSSPCGQGSTQPQHF. The CDR3, as DNA: TGCGCCAGCAGCTCACCCTGTGGACAGGGGAGCACACAGCCCCAGCATTTT.

At least ten counts were recorded for this clonotype. CDR3 protein: CASSLGQDDTDTQYF. CDR3 bases: TGTGCCAGCAGTTTAGGACAGGACGACACAGATACGCAGTATTTT. The chain carries TRBV27 and TRBJ2-3; TRBD1 agrees at 7 bases. The length of the CDR3 is 15 residues. The germline CDR1 and CDR2 sequences are MNHEY and SMNVEV (reference sequence). V dropped 2 bases and J dropped 2; count of bases not matched to a gene: 4.

This clonotype was detected ten times or more. The V gene is TRBV6-1, the J gene TRBJ1-1; maybe TRBD1 (6 bases). Trimming took off 7 bases at V and 2 bases at J, with 14 bases between the two ends. The CDR3 is made up of 14 amino acids. Germline loops: CDR1 MNHNS, CDR2 SASEGT. For the CDR3, the DNA is TGTGCCAGCACCTTAACAGGGTTTAACACTGAAGCTTTCTTT. This codes for CASTLTGFNTEAFF.

This clonotype was recorded at least ten times. The genes are TRBV18 and TRBJ2-3; 12 nucleotides align to TRBD2. Germline CDR1 and CDR2: KGHSH and LQKENI. This CDR3 comprises 16 residues. The V gene end was trimmed by 0 bases and the J gene end by 7 bases; junction bases not matched to a gene: 5. CDR3 region: CASSPPGLAGSYTQYF. CDR3 coding DNA: TGTGCCAGCTCACCACCGGGACTAGCGGGTTCGTATACGCAGTATTTT. Drawing the rest from reference TRBV18 and TRBJ2-3, the complete variable domain is NAGVMQNPRHLVRRRGQEARLRCSPMKGHSHVYWYRQLPEEGLKFMVYLQKENIIDESGMPKERFSAEFPKEGPSILRIQQVVRGDSAAYFCASSPPGLAGSYTQYFGPGTRLTVL.

This clonotype was found many times. This rearrangement joins TRBV5-1 to TRBJ1-4; 9 nucleotides line up with TRBD1. The CDR3 is made up of 16 amino acids. J gave up 8 bases and V 0 bases, and 8 bases lay outside the gene matches. Germline assignment: CDR1 SGHRS and CDR2 YFSETQ. The CDR3 sequence: CASSLGPGQGREKLFF. The CDR3 region has the DNA TGCGCCAGCAGCTTGGGACCGGGACAGGGTAGAGAAAAACTGTTTTTT.

The chain carries TRBV7-9 and TRBJ2-3, with D perhaps TRBD1 (5 bases). Trimming pared 3 bases from V and 4 bases from J, leaving 17 bases between. Looked up from germline, CDR1 is SEHNR and CDR2 is FQNEAQ (reference sequence). The CDR3 totals 16 residues. CDR3 nucleotide sequence: TGTGCCAGCAGCTTTACCCCGGGCCAAGGGGCAGATACGCAGTATTTT. Amino acids: CASSFTPGQGADTQYF.

This clonotype turned up a few times. This chain connects TRBV7-2 to TRBJ2-6; D unclear. V dropped 6 bases and J dropped 0 bases, with 9 bases sitting between them. CDR3 size: 15 residues. Germline CDR1 reads SGHTA; CDR2 reads FQGNSA. CDR3 in amino acids: CASRLHLSGANVLTF. The DNA of the CDR3 is TGTGCCAGCAGATTACACCTCTCTGGGGCCAACGTCCTGACTTTC.

At least ten counts were recorded for this clonotype. CDR3 coding DNA: TGTGCCTGGACCGACAGTTACAATGAGCAGTTCTTC. Its protein is CAWTDSYNEQFF. The chain employs TRBV30 and TRBJ2-1, with D perhaps matching TRBD1 (5 bases). The V gene's germline CDR1 is GTSNPN and CDR2 SVGIG (reference sequence). The CDR3 is 12 residues long. V was shortened by 4 bases and J by 4 bases, with 8 bases between the two germline ends.

The sample holds many counts of this clonotype. The CDR3 DNA sequence: TGTGCCAGCAGTGACACAGGTACCGGCGGTGGGGAGCTGTTTTTT. This gives the protein CASSDTGTGGGELFF. The rearrangement links TRBV12-3 or TRBV12-4 to TRBJ2-2; D is perhaps TRBD1 (5 bases). This CDR3 has 15 amino acids. V dropped 5 bases and J dropped 8 bases, with 18 bases sitting between them.

This clonotype was counted many times. The chain has TRBV4-1 and TRBJ2-1; 9 bases match TRBD2. Trimming took 0 bases from V and 6 from J; bases not matched to a gene: 3. Germline V lookup: CDR1 MGHRA, CDR2 YSYEKL. The CDR3 is 15 amino acids. The CDR3 loop is CASSQDARGGNEQFF. CDR3 nucleotides: TGCGCCAGCAGCCAAGATGCGCGGGGGGGCAATGAGCAGTTCTTC.

In the case of this clonotype: Being one base from a much bigger clone, this may be a read error. This sequence joins TRBV5-5 and TRBJ2-4; the D gene is possibly TRBD2 (6 bases). CDR3 length: 14 residues. Germline V CDR1 and CDR2: SGHKS, YYEKEE (reference sequence). This chain's CDR3 is CTSTKEGDKTIQYF. CDR3 in DNA: TGTACCAGCACCAAGGAGGGAGACAAAACCATTCAGTACTTC.

This clonotype was counted only a few times. The rearrangement joins TRBV10-2 to TRBJ2-5; 7 bases are a match to TRBD2. The CDR3 covers 15 residues. V gave up 2 bases and J gave up 5 bases; unmatched junction bases: 8. Per germline, CDR1 WSHSY and CDR2 SAAADI. The CDR3 reads CASSEGRGSVETQYF. As DNA, the CDR3 is TGCGCCAGCAGTGAGGGGCGGGGGTCAGTTGAGACCCAGTACTTC.

This clonotype appeared many times. The chain couples TRBV5-4 to TRBJ2-3, with unresolved D. The CDR3 spans 14 residues. V dropped 3 bases and J dropped 5 bases, with 13 bases sitting between them. CDR1 is SGHNT, CDR2 YYREEE, per germline (reference sequence). In DNA, the CDR3 is TGTGCCAGCAGCTCCGACACGGAAGGAGATACGCAGTATTTT. Its translation is CASSSDTEGDTQYF.

A few counts support this clonotype. This chain joins TRBV11-3 and TRBJ2-5; 7 bases match TRBD2. With V trimmed by 4 bases and J by 0 bases, 2 bases remained unmatched. This CDR3 comprises 14 residues. CDR1 and CDR2 (germline): SGHNT, YENEEA. The CDR3 protein is CASSSGTNQETQYF. In nucleotides, the CDR3 is TGTGCCAGCAGCTCTGGGACTAACCAAGAGACCCAGTACTTC. The full variable domain, rest sourced from reference TRBV11-3 and TRBJ2-5, is EAGVVQSPRYKIIEKKQPVAFWCNPISGHNTLYWYLQNLGQGPELLIRYENEEAVDDSQLPKDRFSAERLKGVDSTLKIQPAELGDSAVYLCASSSGTNQETQYFGPGTRLLVL.

This clonotype was picked up a small number of times. The gene calls are TRBV20-1 and TRBJ2-1; 8 nucleotides align to TRBD2. Germline trimming cut 6 bases from V and 7 bases from J; bases unmatched to any gene: 11. The CDR3 is 14 amino acids. Germline lookup yields CDR1 DFQATT and CDR2 SNEGSKA (reference sequence). The DNA for the CDR3 is TGCAGTGCCCTGACCCCTCTAGCGGGTAATGAGCAGTTCTTC. It is translated as CSALTPLAGNEQFF.